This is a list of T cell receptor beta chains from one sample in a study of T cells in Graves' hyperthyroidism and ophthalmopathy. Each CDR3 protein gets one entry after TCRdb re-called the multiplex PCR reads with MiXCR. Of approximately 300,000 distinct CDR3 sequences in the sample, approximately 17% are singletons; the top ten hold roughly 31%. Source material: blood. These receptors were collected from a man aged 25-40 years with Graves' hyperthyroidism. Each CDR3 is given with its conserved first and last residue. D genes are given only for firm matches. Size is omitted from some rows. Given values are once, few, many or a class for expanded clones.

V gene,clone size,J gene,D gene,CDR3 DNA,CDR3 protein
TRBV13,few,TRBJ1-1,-,TGTGCCAGCAGCTTAGGGGACACCGCTGAAGCTTTCTTT,CASSLGDTAEAFF
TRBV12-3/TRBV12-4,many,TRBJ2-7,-,TGTGCCAGCAGCTCCTCTGGGTTTTCCTACGAGCAGTACTTC,CASSSSGFSYEQYF
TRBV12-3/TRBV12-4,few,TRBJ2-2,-,TGTGCCAGCAGTTTTTTTTCCGACGGGGAGCTGTTTTTT,CASSFFSDGELFF
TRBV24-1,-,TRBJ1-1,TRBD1,TGTGCCACCCAGGGGGCGGGGAACACTGAAGCTTTCTTT,CATQGAGNTEAFF
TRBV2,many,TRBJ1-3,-,TGTGCCAGCAGTGCCCAGGGGACTGGCTCTGGAAACACCATATATTTT,CASSAQGTGSGNTIYF
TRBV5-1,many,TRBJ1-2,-,TGCGCCAGCAGCTTGGATTCCAGGGGAGATGGCTACACCTTC,CASSLDSRGDGYTF
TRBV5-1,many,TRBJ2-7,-,TGCGCCAGCAGCTTGGAGACCGGGTTGGCATCCTACGAGCAGTACTTC,CASSLETGLASYEQYF
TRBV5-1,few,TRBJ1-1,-,TGCGCCAGCAGCTTGACAGCCCACACTGAAGCTTTCTTT,CASSLTAHTEAFF
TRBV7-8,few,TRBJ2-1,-,TGTGCCAGCAGCTTGGAGGTGGGGTTTGATAATGAGCAGTTCTTC,CASSLEVGFDNEQFF
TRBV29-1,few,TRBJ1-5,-,TGCAGCGTTGAAGAATCAGGGAATCAGCCCCAGCATTTT,CSVEESGNQPQHF